The entry below gives a single TCR beta chain sequence along with its context. Assay: immunoSEQ multiplex PCR; the TCRdb copy retains only in-frame clones and omits some. Here the sample spans more than 400,000 clones, about 92% being singletons. The entry originates in a study of Ad26.COV2.S vaccination and SARS-CoV-2 variants. Treatment in this sample: over 15 received Ad26.COV2.S at low or high dose, single or two shots; a few received placebo; per-sample allocation not given. Sample collection was performed on day 63 after the first vaccine or placebo injection. The donor was a Boston adult aged 18-55 years. Ad26 vector vaccine expressed Wuhan-strain SARS-CoV-2 spike. The CDR3 consists of 16 residues. V lost 0 bases and J 0 bases, leaving 11 bases between the germline ends. The germline V gene has CDR1 KGHSH and CDR2 LQKENI.

The chain couples TRBV18 to TRBJ2-5; D is ambiguous. The receptor's source is a person aged 18-65 years who received the Ad26.COV2.S COVID-19 vaccine or a placebo. Sequenced material: peripheral blood, taken in a trial of Ad26.COV2.S vaccine versus placebo. CDR3 amino acids: CASSPPLDRYQETQYF. The CDR3 region has the DNA TGTGCCAGCTCACCACCTTTGGACCGGTACCAAGAGACCCAGTACTTC. Combining the CDR3 with reference TRBV18 and TRBJ2-5 gives the whole variable domain NAGVMQNPRHLVRRRGQEARLRCSPMKGHSHVYWYRQLPEEGLKFMVYLQKENIIDESGMPKERFSAEFPKEGPSILRIQQVVRGDSAAYFCASSPPLDRYQETQYFGPGTRLLVL.